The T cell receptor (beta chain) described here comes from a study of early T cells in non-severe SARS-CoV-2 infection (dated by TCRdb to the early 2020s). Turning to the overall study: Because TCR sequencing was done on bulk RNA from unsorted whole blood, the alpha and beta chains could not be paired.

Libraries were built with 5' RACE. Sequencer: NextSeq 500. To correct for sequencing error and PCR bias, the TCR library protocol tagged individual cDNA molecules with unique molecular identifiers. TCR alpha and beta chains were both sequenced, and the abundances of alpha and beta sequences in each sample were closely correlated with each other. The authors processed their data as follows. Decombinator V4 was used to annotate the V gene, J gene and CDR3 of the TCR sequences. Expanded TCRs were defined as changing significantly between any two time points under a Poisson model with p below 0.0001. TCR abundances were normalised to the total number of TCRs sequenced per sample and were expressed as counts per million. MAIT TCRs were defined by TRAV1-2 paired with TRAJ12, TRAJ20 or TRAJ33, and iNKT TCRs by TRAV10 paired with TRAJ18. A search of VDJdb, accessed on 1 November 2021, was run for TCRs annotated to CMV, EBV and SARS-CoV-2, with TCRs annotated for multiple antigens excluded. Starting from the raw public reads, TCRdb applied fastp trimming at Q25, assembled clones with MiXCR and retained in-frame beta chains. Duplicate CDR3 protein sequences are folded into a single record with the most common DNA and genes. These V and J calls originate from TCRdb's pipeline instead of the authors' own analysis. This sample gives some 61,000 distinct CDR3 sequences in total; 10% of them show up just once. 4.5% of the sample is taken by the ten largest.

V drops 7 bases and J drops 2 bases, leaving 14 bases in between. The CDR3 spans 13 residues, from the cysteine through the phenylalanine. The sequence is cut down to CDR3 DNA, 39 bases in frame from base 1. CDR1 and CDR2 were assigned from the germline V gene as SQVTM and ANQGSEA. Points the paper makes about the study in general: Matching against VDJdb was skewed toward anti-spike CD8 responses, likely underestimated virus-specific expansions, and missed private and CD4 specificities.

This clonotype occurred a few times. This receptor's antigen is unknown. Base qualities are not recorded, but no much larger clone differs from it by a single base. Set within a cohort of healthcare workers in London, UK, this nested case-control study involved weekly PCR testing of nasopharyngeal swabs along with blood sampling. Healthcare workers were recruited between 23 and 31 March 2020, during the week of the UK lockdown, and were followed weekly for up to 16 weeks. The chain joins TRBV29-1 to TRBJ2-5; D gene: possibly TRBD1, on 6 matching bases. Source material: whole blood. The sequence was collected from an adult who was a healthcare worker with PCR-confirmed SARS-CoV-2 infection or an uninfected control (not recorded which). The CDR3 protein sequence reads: CSAIQGPQETQYF. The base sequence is TGCAGCGCGATACAGGGACCTCAAGAGACCCAGTACTTC.